Given below is one T cell receptor beta chain in context. The antigen is undetermined. Starting material of about 450 ng total RNA yielded TCR beta cDNA via a constant-region primer. Three nested multiplex PCR rounds of slightly modified ARM-PCR generated TCR beta libraries. The study ran its first two PCR rounds for around 10 cycles each, using TRBV1-TRBV30 forward primers and a C-beta reverse primer. Each CDR3 protein is one row after TCRdb ran MiXCR on the multiplex PCR reads. The sample shows about 310,000 distinct CDR3 sequences, 60% to 80% of them seen only once. Germline DNA was also extracted, with blood RNA taken from unsorted whole blood. These data belong to a study of tumor-infiltrating lymphocytes in primary liver carcinoma. For the study at large: Per sample, productive TCRbeta reads numbered roughly 3.5 to 7.13 million, similar across tissue types. General study results and limits: Top-250-clone fractions were significantly higher in tumors than in blood (p = 0.039). Because of bulk unsorted sampling, CD4+ and CD8+ repertoires were not subjected to comparison. Tumor-adjacent and tumor-blood pairs overlapped less than tumor region pairs did.

Germline V gives CDR1 SGHNT, CDR2 YENEEA. V gave up 5 bases and J gave up 10 bases, with 18 bases separating them. This CDR3 contains 14 residues. The TCR comes from a middle-aged man with primary liver carcinoma and hepatitis B virus infection. Sequences were obtained from peripheral blood. The J gene is TRBJ2-1, the V gene TRBV11-3; TRBD2 might be the D (6 bases). The CDR3: CASSPTSIIEEQFF. Written as DNA, the CDR3 is TGTGCCAGCAGCCCGACTAGTATTATCGAAGAGCAGTTCTTC.